The 20 T cell receptor beta chains below were found in one sample sequenced in a study of CD8+ T cells in alopecia areata. Following RNA extraction, reverse transcription yielded cDNA that acted as the sequencing template. This table comes from immunoSEQ multiplex PCR, and its TCRdb copy is limited to in-frame clones, with some not included. The data hold some 110,000 clones, with 55% to 65% observed a single time. The sequenced material came from CD4+ T cells sorted from blood. The receptors were gathered from a human donor in good health.

The V call is TRBV29-1, the J call TRBJ2-3; possible D gene TRBD2, 5 bases. This CDR3 is 15 amino acids long. Per germline, CDR1 SQVTM and CDR2 ANQGSEA. The germline V and J ends were trimmed by 6 bases and 4 bases, with 20 bases remaining between them. The CDR3 protein is CSVTTGLSSADTQYF. The CDR3 nucleotides read TGCAGCGTCACGACCGGACTCTCGTCGGCAGATACGCAGTATTTT.

The rearrangement uses TRBV10-3 and TRBJ1-5; D gene unclear. Trimming removed 4 bases from V and 5 bases from J, with 6 bases in between. This CDR3 spans 12 amino acids. Germline values: CDR1 ENHRY, CDR2 SYGVKD. The CDR3 coding sequence is TGTGCCATCAGTGGCTCAGATCAGCCCCAGCATTTT. Translated, it gives CAISGSDQPQHF.

V and J are TRBV11-2 and TRBJ1-4; 8 bases are shared with TRBD1. The CDR3 has 14 residues. The ends lost 1 base at V and 8 bases at J; junction bases unmatched: 3. Germline V CDR1 and CDR2: SGHAT, FQNNGV. The CDR3 protein is CASSLGQGSEKLFF. CDR3 sequence (DNA): TGTGCCAGCAGCTTAGGACAGGGGAGCGAAAAACTGTTTTTT.

The chain joins TRBV7-9 to TRBJ2-5, with a weak D call TRBD1 (6 bases). The V end lost 7 bases, the J end lost 5 bases, and 17 bases lay between the germline ends. The CDR3 extends over 14 amino acids. The germline V gene has CDR1 SEHNR and CDR2 FQNEAQ (reference sequence). The CDR3 DNA reads TGTGCCAGCACCGCAGGGGAAGGAGATGAGACCCAGTACTTC. It specifies CASTAGEGDETQYF.

The rearrangement links TRBV13 to TRBJ1-5, with TRBD1 matching 7 bases. Germline loops: CDR1 PRHDT, CDR2 FYEKMQ (reference sequence). The CDR3 sequence is 17 residues long. V shed 4 bases and J 5 bases; nucleotides not matched to a gene: 14. CDR3 region: CASSSRQGMASHQPQHF. DNA of the CDR3: TGTGCCAGCAGCTCCCGACAGGGAATGGCGAGCCATCAGCCCCAGCATTTT. Full variable domain (rest looked up from reference TRBV13 and TRBJ1-5): AAGVIQSPRHLIKEKRETATLKCYPIPRHDTVYWYQQGPGQDPQFLISFYEKMQSDKGSIPDRFSAQQFSDYHSELNMSSLELGDSALYFCASSSRQGMASHQPQHFGDGTRLSIL.

This rearrangement joins TRBV9 to TRBJ2-6; the D is unclear. The CDR3 has 13 amino acids. Between the trimmed V and J ends, which lost 5 bases and 0 bases, there was a span of 3 bases. Looked up from germline, CDR1 is SGDLS and CDR2 is YYNGEE. This CDR3 is CASRVSGANVLTF. In nucleotides, the CDR3 is TGTGCCAGCAGGGTCTCTGGGGCCAACGTCCTGACTTTC. The whole variable domain, remainder taken from reference TRBV9 and TRBJ2-6, is DSGVTQTPKHLITATGQRVTLRCSPRSGDLSVYWYQQSLDQGLQFLIQYYNGEERAKGNILERFSAQQFPDLHSELNLSSLELGDSALYFCASRVSGANVLTFGAGSRLTVL.

The chain combines TRBV6-5 with TRBJ1-4; no clear D gene. The CDR3 sequence is 15 residues long. Germline V gives CDR1 MNHEY, CDR2 SVGAGI. The ends were cut back, 5 bases at V and 0 bases at J, with 10 bases in the middle. CDR3 sequence reads: CASSGDGATNEKLFF. The CDR3 region has the DNA TGTGCCAGCAGTGGCGATGGGGCAACTAATGAAAAACTGTTTTTT.

This rearrangement joins TRBV6-1 to TRBJ2-2; 7 bases are a match to TRBD1. Germline values: CDR1 MNHNS, CDR2 SASEGT. CDR3 length: 17 amino acids. The V segment lost 2 bases and the J segment 2 bases; nucleotides outside the gene matches: 8. The CDR3 reads CASSESSGTVNTGELFF. The CDR3 DNA follows: TGTGCCAGCAGTGAATCTAGTGGGACAGTTAACACCGGGGAGCTGTTTTTT.

The J gene is TRBJ2-1, the V gene TRBV9, with 7 bases aligning to TRBD2. There are 15 residues in the CDR3. CDR1 and CDR2 from the germline V gene are SGDLS and YYNGEE. V was pared by 0 bases and J by 5 bases, with 5 bases of the junction left unmatched. The CDR3 region is CASSVGTSLNNEQFF. CDR3 DNA sequence: TGTGCCAGCAGCGTAGGGACTAGTTTGAACAATGAGCAGTTCTTC.

This sequence joins TRBV10-3 and TRBJ1-2; 10 nucleotides agree with TRBD1. J was trimmed by 2 bases and V by 1 base; bases with no gene match: 1. This CDR3 comprises 15 residues. CDR1 and CDR2 from the germline V gene are ENHRY and SYGVKD. The DNA for the CDR3 is TGTGCCATCAGTGAGTGGACAGGGGGGAACTATGGCTACACCTTC. Its protein is CAISEWTGGNYGYTF.

This chain joins TRBV5-1 and TRBJ1-1, with a possible D match to TRBD1 (5 bases). CDR3 length: 14 residues. V lost 1 base and J lost 6, with 13 bases in between. From germline, CDR1 is SGHRS and CDR2 YFSETQ. The CDR3 region is CASSLYAGKAEAFF. In DNA, the CDR3 is TGCGCCAGCAGCTTGTACGCAGGGAAGGCTGAAGCTTTCTTT. Looking up the rest from reference TRBV5-1 and TRBJ1-1 gives the full variable domain: KAGVTQTPRYLIKTRGQQVTLSCSPISGHRSVSWYQQTPGQGLQFLFEYFSETQRNKGNFPGRFSGRQFSNSRSEMNVSTLELGDSALYLCASSLYAGKAEAFFGQGTRLTVV.

The CDR3 protein is CASMSQYGRADTQYF. The CDR3 DNA is TGTGCCAGCATGAGCCAGTATGGGAGGGCAGATACGCAGTATTTT. The chain employs TRBV6-5 and TRBJ2-3, with 7 bases aligning to TRBD2. Germline V gene data show CDR1 as MNHEY and CDR2 as SVGAGI. The junction had 11 bases not matched to a gene; V was cut back by 7 bases and J by 4 bases. The CDR3 length is 15 residues.

This clone is a singleton in its sample. The V call is TRBV7-2, the J call TRBJ2-4, with no clear D. The CDR3 spans 14 residues. V was pared by 5 bases and J by 0 bases, with 8 bases between. Germline V gene data show CDR1 as SGHTA and CDR2 as FQGNSA. The CDR3 DNA follows: TGTGCCAGCAGCCCGCGCCTAGCCAAAAACATTCAGTACTTC. It is translated as CASSPRLAKNIQYF.

The chain couples TRBV27 to TRBJ1-6; 8 nucleotides align to TRBD1. This CDR3 has 15 amino acids. The V gene end was trimmed by 5 bases and the J gene end by 5 bases; junction bases not matched to a gene: 5. Germline V lookup: CDR1 MNHEY, CDR2 SMNVEV (reference sequence). CDR3 sequence (DNA): TGTGCCAGCAGTCCGGACAGGGTTGATAATTCACCCCTCCACTTT. Its protein is CASSPDRVDNSPLHF.

This chain joins TRBV9 and TRBJ1-2, with D uncertain. Between the trimmed V and J ends, which lost 5 bases and 8 bases, there was a span of 10 bases. CDR3 size: 11 residues. Germline-derived CDR1 and CDR2 are SGDLS and YYNGEE. The CDR3 DNA is TGTGCCAGCAGAAGGGAGGCGGGCTACACCTTC. It encodes CASRREAGYTF. Full variable domain (rest looked up from reference TRBV9 and TRBJ1-2): DSGVTQTPKHLITATGQRVTLRCSPRSGDLSVYWYQQSLDQGLQFLIQYYNGEERAKGNILERFSAQQFPDLHSELNLSSLELGDSALYFCASRREAGYTFGSGTRLTVV.

The V and J genes are TRBV29-1 and TRBJ1-2, with D perhaps TRBD1 (6 bases). The CDR3 is 12 residues long. The germline CDR1 and CDR2 sequences are SQVTM and ANQGSEA. The V end was cut by 3 bases, the J end by 10 bases, with 15 bases between. The CDR3 region is CSVDSRTDDYTF. The CDR3 region has the DNA TGCAGCGTTGATTCACGGACAGATGACTACACCTTC. Full variable domain (missing parts from reference TRBV29-1 and TRBJ1-2): SAVISQKPSRDICQRGTSLTIQCQVDSQVTMMFWYRQQPGQSLTLIATANQGSEATYESGFVIDKFPISRPNLTFSTLTVSNMSPEDSSIYLCSVDSRTDDYTFGSGTRLTVV.

The chain couples TRBV27 to TRBJ2-5; TRBD2 agrees at 9 bases. Germline V gene sequence: CDR1 MNHEY, CDR2 SMNVEV (reference sequence). The CDR3 sequence is 14 residues long. V lost 3 bases and J lost 5; bases outside the gene matches: 4. The CDR3: CASSFSGLAETQYF. The CDR3 DNA sequence: TGTGCCAGCAGTTTCTCAGGACTAGCGGAGACCCAGTACTTC.

The chain recombines TRBV11-2 with TRBJ1-2; D unresolved. The CDR3 is made up of 13 amino acids. Germline loops: CDR1 SGHAT, CDR2 FQNNGV. V was trimmed by 6 bases and J by 5 bases, leaving 13 bases between them. DNA of the CDR3: TGTGCCAGCAGGTCCCTCGTCTCGTATGGCTACACCTTC. This codes for CASRSLVSYGYTF.

V usage is TRBV4-2 and J usage is TRBJ1-2; D gene uncertain. V was clipped by 4 bases and J by 7 bases, with 7 bases between them. The CDR3 runs to 11 residues. The germline CDR1 and CDR2 sequences are LGHNA and YNFKEQ. In DNA form, the CDR3 reads TGTGCCAGCAGCCTTAGTAGTGGCTACACCTTC. Amino acids: CASSLSSGYTF.

This clone was seen more than once but under ten times. V usage is TRBV11-3 and J usage is TRBJ2-4; tentative D call: TRBD1 (5 bases). This CDR3 is 11 amino acids long. CDR1 is SGHNT, CDR2 YENEEA, per germline. The V and J ends lost 7 bases and 14 bases respectively, with 15 bases between them. CDR3 loop: CASTHGAEEYF. CDR3 bases: TGTGCCAGCACCCATGGGGCGGAAGAGTACTTC.